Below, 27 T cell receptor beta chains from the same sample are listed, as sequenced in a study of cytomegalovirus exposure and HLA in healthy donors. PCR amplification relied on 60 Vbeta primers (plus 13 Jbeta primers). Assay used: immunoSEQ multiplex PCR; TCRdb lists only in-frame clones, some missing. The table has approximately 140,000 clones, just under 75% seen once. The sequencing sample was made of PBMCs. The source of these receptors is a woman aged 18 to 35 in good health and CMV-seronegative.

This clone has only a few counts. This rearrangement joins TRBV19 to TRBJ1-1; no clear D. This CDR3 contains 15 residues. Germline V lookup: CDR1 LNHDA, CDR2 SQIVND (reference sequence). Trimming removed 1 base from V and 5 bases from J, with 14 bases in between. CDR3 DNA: TGTGCCAGTAGTATAGGAGTTGGCAGGAGGACTGAAGCTTTCTTT. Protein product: CASSIGVGRRTEAFF.

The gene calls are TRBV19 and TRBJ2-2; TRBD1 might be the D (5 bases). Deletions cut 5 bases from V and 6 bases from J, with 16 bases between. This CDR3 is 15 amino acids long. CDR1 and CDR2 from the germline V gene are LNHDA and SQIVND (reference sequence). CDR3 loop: CASSLTGAFSGELFF. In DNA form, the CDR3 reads TGTGCCAGTAGTTTAACAGGTGCCTTTTCCGGGGAGCTGTTTTTT.

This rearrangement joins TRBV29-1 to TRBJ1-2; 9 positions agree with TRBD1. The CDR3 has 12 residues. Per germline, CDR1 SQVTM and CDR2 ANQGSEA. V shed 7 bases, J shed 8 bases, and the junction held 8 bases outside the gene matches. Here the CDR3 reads CSGETGGRGYTF. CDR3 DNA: TGCAGCGGCGAAACAGGGGGCCGCGGCTACACCTTC.

The DNA of the CDR3 is TGTGCCAGCAGTTTATGGCAGGGGTACCACGAGCAGTACTTC. This gives the protein CASSLWQGYHEQYF. The rearrangement joins TRBV27 to TRBJ2-7; a weak D match, TRBD1 (6 bases). The CDR3 covers 14 residues. Germline-derived CDR1 and CDR2 are MNHEY and SMNVEV (reference sequence). V lost 1 base, J lost 5 bases, and 12 bases lay in between.

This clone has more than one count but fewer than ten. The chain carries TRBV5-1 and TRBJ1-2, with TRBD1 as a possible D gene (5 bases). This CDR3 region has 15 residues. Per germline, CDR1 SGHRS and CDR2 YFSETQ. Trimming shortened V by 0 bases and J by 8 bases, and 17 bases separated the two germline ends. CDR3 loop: CASSLGAGGLWGYTF. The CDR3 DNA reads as TGCGCCAGCAGCTTGGGGGCTGGGGGACTGTGGGGCTACACCTTC.

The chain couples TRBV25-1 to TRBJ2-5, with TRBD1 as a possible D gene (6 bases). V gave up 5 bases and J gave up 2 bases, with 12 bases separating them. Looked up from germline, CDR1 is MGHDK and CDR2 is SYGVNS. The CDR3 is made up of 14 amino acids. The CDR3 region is CASSRRTAQETQYF. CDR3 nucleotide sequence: TGTGCCAGCAGTCGTAGGACAGCACAAGAGACCCAGTACTTC.

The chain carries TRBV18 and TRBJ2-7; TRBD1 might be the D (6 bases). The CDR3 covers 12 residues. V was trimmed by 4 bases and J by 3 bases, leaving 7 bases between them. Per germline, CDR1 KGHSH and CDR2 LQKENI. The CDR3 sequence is CASSLQGYEQYF. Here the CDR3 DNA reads TGTGCCAGCTCACTACAGGGCTACGAGCAGTACTTC.

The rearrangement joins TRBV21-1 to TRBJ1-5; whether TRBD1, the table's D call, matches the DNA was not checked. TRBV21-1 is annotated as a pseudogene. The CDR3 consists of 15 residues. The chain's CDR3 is CASSINDRAIRPQHF. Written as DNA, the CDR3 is TGTGCCAGCAGCATCAATGACAGGGCCATTAGACCCCAGCATTTT.

CDR3 amino acids: CASRHTGGQPQHF. The CDR3 DNA reads as TGTGCCAGCAGACATACAGGGGGCCAGCCCCAGCATTTT. V usage is TRBV27 and J usage is TRBJ1-5; 9 bases map to TRBD1. The CDR3 runs 13 residues. The germline V gene encodes CDR1 MNHEY and CDR2 SMNVEV (reference sequence). V trimming: 6 bases; J trimming: 7 bases; junction bases outside the gene matches: 4.

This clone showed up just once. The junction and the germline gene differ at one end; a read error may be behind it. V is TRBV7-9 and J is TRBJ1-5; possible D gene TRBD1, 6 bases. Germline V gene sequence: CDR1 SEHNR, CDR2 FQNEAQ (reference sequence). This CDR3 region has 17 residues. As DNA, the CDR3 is TGTTCCAGCAGCTCGTGGTCGGGGGGCTATAGCAATCAGCCCCAGCATTTT. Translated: CSSSSWSGGYSNQPQHF.

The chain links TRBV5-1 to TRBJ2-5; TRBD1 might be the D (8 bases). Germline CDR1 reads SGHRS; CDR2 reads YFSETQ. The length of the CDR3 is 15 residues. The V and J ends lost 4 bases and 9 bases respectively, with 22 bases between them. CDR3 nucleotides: TGCGCCAGCAGCCCGGGGACAGGACTAGGGGAGGCCCAGTACTTC. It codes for CASSPGTGLGEAQYF.

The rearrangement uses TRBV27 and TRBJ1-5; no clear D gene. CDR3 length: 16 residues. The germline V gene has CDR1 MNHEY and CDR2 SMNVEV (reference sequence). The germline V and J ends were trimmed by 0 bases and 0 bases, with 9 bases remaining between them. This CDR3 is CASSLSPYNSNQPQHF. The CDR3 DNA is TGTGCCAGCAGTTTATCCCCATACAATAGCAATCAGCCCCAGCATTTT.

Written as DNA, the CDR3 is TGCGCCAGCAGCTCCCCTGACTGGACTAGCGGGGGGGATAGCACAGATACGCAGTATTTT. Translated, it gives CASSSPDWTSGGDSTDTQYF. The gene calls are TRBV5-1 and TRBJ2-3, with 15 bases lining up with TRBD2. Germline CDR1 is SGHRS and CDR2 is YFSETQ. CDR3 length equals 20 residues. V lost 3 bases, J lost 0 bases, and 11 bases stayed unmatched.

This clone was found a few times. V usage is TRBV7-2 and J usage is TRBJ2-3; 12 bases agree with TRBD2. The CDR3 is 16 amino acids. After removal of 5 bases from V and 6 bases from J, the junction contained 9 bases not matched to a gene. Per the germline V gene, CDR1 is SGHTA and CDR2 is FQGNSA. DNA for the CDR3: TGTGCCAGCAGCACCTACCTAGCGGGGGGGCCGGATACGCAGTATTTT. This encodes CASSTYLAGGPDTQYF.

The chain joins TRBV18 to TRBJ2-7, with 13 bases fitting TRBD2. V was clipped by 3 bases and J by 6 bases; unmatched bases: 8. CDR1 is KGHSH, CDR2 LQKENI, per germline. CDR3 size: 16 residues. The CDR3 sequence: CASSPEGTSGTGEQYV. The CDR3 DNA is TGTGCCAGCTCACCTGAAGGGACTAGCGGGACCGGCGAGCAGTACGTC.

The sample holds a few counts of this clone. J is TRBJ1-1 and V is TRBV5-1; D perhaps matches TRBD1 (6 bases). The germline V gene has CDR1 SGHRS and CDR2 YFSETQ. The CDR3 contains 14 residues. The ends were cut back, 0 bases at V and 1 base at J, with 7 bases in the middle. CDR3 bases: TGCGCCAGCAGCTTGGTCAGGGGGAACACTGAAGCTTTCTTT. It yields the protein CASSLVRGNTEAFF.

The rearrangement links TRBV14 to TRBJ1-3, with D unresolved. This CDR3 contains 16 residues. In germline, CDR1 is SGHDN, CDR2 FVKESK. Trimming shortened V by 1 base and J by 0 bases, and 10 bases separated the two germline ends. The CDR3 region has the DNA TGTGCCAGCAGCCAAGTAGGGAGTGCCTCTGGAAACACCATATATTTT. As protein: CASSQVGSASGNTIYF.

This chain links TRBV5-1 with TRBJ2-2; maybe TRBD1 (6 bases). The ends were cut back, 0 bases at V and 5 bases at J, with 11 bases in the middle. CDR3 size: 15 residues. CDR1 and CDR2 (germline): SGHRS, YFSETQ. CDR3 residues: CASSLVRGRTGELFF. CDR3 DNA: TGCGCCAGCAGCTTGGTCAGGGGTCGGACCGGGGAGCTGTTTTTT.

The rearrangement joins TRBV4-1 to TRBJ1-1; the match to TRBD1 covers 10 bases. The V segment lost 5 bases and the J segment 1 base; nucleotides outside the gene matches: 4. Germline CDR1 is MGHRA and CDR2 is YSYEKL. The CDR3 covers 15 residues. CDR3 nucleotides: TGCGCCAGCAGCTTCCGGACAGGGGGGAACACTGAAGCTTTCTTT. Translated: CASSFRTGGNTEAFF.

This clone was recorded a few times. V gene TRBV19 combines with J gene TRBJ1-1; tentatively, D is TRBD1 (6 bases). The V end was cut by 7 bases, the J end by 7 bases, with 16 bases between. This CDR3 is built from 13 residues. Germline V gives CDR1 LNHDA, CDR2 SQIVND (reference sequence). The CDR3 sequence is CASTRTEPSEAFF. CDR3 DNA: TGTGCCAGTACCCGGACAGAACCTAGTGAAGCTTTCTTT.

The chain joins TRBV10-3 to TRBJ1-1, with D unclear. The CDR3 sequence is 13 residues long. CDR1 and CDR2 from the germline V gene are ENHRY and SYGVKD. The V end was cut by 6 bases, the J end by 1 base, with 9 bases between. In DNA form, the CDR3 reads TGTGCCATCAGAGCGACCGAGAACACTGAAGCTTTCTTT. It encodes CAIRATENTEAFF.

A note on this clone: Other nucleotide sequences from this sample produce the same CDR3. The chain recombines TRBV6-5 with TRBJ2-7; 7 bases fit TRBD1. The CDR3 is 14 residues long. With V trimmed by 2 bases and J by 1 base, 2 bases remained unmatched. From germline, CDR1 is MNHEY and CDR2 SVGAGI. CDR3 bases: TGTGCCAGCAGTTACCGGGACAGATCCTACGAGCAGTACTTC. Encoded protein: CASSYRDRSYEQYF.

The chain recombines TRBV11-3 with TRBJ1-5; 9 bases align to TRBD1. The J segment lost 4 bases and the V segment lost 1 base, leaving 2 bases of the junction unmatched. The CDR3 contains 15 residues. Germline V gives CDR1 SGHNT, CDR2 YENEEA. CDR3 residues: CASSLGQGVNQPQHF. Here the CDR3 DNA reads TGTGCCAGCAGCTTAGGACAGGGGGTGAATCAGCCCCAGCATTTT.

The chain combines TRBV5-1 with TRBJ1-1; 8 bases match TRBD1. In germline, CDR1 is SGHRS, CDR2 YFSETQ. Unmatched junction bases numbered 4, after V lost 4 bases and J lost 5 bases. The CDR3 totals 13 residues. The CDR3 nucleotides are TGCGCCAGCAGCGTACAGGGGGGGACTGAAGCTTTCTTT. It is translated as CASSVQGGTEAFF.

The CDR3 here is CASNHPADSSYEQYV. DNA of the CDR3: TGTGCCAGCAATCACCCTGCGGACAGCTCCTACGAGCAGTACGTC. J is TRBJ2-7 and V is TRBV25-1, with TRBD1 as a possible D gene (6 bases). This CDR3 has 15 residues. Germline CDR1 MGHDK, CDR2 SYGVNS. Trimming took off 7 bases at V and 0 bases at J, with 16 bases between the two ends.

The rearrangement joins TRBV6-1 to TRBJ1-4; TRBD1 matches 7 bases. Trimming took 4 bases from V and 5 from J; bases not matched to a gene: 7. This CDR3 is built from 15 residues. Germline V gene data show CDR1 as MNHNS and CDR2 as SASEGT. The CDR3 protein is CASSALQGLNEKLFF. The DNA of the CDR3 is TGTGCCAGCAGTGCGTTACAGGGGTTGAATGAAAAACTGTTTTTT.

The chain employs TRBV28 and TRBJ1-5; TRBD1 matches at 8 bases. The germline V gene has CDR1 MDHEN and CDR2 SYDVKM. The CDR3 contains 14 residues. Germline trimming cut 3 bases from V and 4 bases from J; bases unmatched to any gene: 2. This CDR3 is CASSFQGANQPQHF. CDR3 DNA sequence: TGTGCCAGCAGTTTTCAGGGGGCGAATCAGCCCCAGCATTTT.